This T cell receptor beta chain originates from a study of blood T cells in healthy people across ages. V lost 1 base, J lost 8 bases, and 6 bases stayed unmatched. This CDR3 contains 14 residues. The germline V gene encodes CDR1 ENHRY and CDR2 SYGVKD. A second PCR, run for roughly 7 to 12 cycles, used a sample-barcoded 5' primer plus a J-beta primer mix. A single record per CDR3 protein comes from TCRdb applying MiXCR to the 5' RACE reads. The sample has approximately 850,000 distinct CDR3 sequences, roughly 44% seen once. This clonotype showed up just a few times. Its antigen remains unknown. At least 7 million PBMCs were isolated per sample. Per individual sample, total RNA of at least 5.5 micrograms was extracted. The study's findings and limits: Unsorted PBMCs ruled out conclusive naive versus antigen-experienced comparison. More naive CD4+ cells and higher diversity marked long-lived donors relative to aged donors.

The gene calls are TRBV10-3 and TRBJ1-2, with TRBD1 matching over 8 bases. The sample comprised blood. The sequence was obtained from a man aged 60 to 69 in good health. This CDR3 is CAISELADRDGYTF. The CDR3 nucleotides are TGTGCCATCAGTGAGTTGGCGGACAGGGACGGCTACACCTTC.